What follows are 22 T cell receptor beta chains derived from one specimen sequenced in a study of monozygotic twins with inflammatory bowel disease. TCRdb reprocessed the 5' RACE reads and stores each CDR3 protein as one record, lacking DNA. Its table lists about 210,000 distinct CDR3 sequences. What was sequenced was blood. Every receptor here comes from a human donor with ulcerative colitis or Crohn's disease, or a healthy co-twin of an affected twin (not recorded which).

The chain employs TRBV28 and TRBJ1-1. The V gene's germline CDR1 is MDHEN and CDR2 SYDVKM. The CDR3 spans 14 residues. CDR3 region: CASSFGMEHTEAFF.

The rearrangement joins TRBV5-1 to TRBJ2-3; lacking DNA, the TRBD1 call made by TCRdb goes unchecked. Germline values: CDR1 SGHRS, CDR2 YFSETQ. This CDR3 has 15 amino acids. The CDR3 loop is CASSRRDAGTDTQYF.

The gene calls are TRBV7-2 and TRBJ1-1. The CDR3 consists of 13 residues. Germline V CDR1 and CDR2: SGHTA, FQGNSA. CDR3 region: CASSSRSATEAFF.

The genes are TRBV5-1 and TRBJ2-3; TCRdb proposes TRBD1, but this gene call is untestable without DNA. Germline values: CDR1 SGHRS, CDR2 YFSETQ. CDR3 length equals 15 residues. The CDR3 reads CASSSGTGSTDTQYF.

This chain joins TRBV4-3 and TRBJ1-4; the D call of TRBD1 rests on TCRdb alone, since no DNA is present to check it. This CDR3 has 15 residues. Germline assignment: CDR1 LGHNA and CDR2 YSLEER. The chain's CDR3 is CASSQVRRDGEKLFF.

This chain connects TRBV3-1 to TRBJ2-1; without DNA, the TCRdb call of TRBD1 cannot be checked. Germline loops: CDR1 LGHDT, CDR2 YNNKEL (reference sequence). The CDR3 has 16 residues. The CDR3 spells CASSPTGTGGYNEQFF.

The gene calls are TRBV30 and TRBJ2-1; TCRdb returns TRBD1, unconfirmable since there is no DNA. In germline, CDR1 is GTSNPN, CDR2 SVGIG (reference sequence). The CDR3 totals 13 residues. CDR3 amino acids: CAWSKQGIDEQFF.

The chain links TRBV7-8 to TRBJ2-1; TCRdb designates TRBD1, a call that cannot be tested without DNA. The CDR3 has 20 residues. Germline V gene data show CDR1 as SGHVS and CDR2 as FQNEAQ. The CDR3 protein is CASSFPRGTGGGGFHNEQFF.

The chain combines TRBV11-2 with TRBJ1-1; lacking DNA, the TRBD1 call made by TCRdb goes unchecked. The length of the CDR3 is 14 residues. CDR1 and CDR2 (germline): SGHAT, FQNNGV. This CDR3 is CASSAQTGNTEAFF.

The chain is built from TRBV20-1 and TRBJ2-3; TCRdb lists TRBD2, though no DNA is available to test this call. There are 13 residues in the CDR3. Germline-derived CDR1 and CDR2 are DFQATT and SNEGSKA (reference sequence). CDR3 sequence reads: CSAIGRSADTQYF.

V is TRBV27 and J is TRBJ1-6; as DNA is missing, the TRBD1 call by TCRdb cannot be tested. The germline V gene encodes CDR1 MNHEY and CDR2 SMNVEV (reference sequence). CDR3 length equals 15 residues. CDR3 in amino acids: CARLYGADINSPLHF.

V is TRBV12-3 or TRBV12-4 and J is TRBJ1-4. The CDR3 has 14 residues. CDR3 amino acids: CASSLGRQNEKLFF.

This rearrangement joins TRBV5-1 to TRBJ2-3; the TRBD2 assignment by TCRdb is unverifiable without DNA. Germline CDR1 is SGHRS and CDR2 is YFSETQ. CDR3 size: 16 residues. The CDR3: CASSQGSSGGTDTQYF.

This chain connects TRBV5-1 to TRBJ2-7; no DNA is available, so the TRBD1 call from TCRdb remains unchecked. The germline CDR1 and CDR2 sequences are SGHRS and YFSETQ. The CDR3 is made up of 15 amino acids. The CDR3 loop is CASSFGGAASDEQYF.

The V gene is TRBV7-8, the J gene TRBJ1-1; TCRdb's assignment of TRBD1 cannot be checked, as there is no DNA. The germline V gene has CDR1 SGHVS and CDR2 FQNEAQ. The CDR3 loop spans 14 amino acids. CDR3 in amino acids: CASSFSGSGTEAFF.

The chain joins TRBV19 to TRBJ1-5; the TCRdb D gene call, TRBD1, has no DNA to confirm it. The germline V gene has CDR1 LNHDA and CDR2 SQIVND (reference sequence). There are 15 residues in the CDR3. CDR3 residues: CASTPGQGAYQPQHF.

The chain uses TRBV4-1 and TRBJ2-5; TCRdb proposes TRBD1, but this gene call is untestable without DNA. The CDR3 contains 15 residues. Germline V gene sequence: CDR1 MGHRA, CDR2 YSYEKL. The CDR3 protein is CASSQDQGARETQYF.

CDR3 in amino acids: CASSYGGFSQSSYNEQFF. The genes are TRBV11-1 and TRBJ2-1; TCRdb outputs TRBD2, but without DNA this stays unchecked. The CDR3 length is 18 residues. Germline values: CDR1 SGHAT, CDR2 FQDESV (reference sequence).

The CDR3 loop is CASSERGREDIQYF. V and J are TRBV6-1 and TRBJ2-4; TCRdb proposes TRBD1, but this gene call is untestable without DNA. The CDR3 consists of 14 residues. Per germline, CDR1 MNHNS and CDR2 SASEGT.

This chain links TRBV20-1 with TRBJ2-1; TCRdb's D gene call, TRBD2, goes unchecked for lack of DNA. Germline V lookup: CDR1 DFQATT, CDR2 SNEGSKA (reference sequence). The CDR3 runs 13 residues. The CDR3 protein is CSATGGEWNEQFF.

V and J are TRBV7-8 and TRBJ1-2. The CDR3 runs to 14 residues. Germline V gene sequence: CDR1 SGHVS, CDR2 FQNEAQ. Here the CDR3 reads CASSLGSGRDGYTF.

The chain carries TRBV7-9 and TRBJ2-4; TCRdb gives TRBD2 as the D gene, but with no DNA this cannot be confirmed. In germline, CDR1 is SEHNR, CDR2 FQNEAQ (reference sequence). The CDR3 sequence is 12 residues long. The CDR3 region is CASSRGEGIQYF.